These 4 T cell receptor beta chains originate from one sample sequenced in a study of T cell responses to AZD1222 COVID-19 vaccine. Profiled with immunoSEQ multiplex PCR; TCRdb holds only in-frame clones, not every one. This sample has more than 150,000 clones; around 92% occur once, and the top ten carry about 10%. The starting material was peripheral blood, obtained on day 0 of AZD1222 vaccination. The receptors derive from an adult in good health.

The genes are TRBV24-1 and TRBJ2-1; 8 bases are a match to TRBD2. CDR3 length: 15 residues. The germline CDR1 and CDR2 sequences are KGHDR and SFDVKD. The junction had 5 bases not matched to a gene; V was cut back by 3 bases and J by 5 bases. This CDR3 reads CATSDAPGGHNEQFF. The CDR3 nucleotides read TGTGCCACCAGTGATGCTCCGGGGGGGCACAATGAGCAGTTCTTC.

CDR3 protein: CASNSDSSLNYGYTF. The CDR3, as DNA: TGTGCCAGCAACTCTGACAGTTCTCTTAACTATGGCTACACCTTC. The chain employs TRBV3-1 (or the pseudogene TRBV3-2) and TRBJ1-2; D perhaps matches TRBD1 (5 bases). The CDR3 is 15 residues long. From germline, CDR1 is LGHDT and CDR2 YNNKEL (reference sequence). V was pared by 7 bases and J by 1 base, with 16 bases between.

The chain links TRBV5-6 to TRBJ2-5; D might be TRBD2 (5 bases). CDR1 is SGHDT and CDR2 is YYEEEE in the germline V gene. This CDR3 region has 19 residues. Trimming cost V 5 bases and J 4 bases, with 30 bases left between them. CDR3 protein: CASSPTSGIPNGFGETQYF. CDR3 DNA: TGTGCCAGCAGTCCCACATCCGGGATCCCGAATGGTTTCGGAGAGACCCAGTACTTC.

V and J are TRBV4-1 and TRBJ1-2; tentatively, D is TRBD1 (5 bases). The germline gives CDR1 MGHRA, CDR2 YSYEKL. CDR3 length equals 14 residues. V was clipped by 5 bases and J by 8 bases, with 18 bases between them. The CDR3 region is CASSARRPGDGYTF. The DNA for the CDR3 is TGCGCCAGCAGCGCCCGACGTCCCGGGGACGGCTACACCTTC.